The 29 T cell receptor beta chains below were found in one sample sequenced in a study of T-cell reconstitution after alpha-beta-depleted transplantation in children. Molecular barcoding with unique molecular identifiers was used for the TCRbeta library. In TCRdb, the PCR reads were re-called with MiXCR into one record per CDR3 protein. Among 330,000 or so distinct CDR3 sequences, over 7.5% were seen once, and the ten largest hold approximately 9.6%. Their recognized antigens are unknown. Overall study results and limits: Most T-cell counts and diversity one year after the transplant came from T cells that were newly produced.

This material consisted of peripheral blood, taken 360 days after TCRalphabeta/CD19-depleted stem cell transplant. These receptors were collected from a female patient between 2 and 15 years old who had a stem cell transplant for Fanconi anemia, so the T cells may come from the graft donor.

This clonotype was recorded at least ten times. This chain's CDR3 is CASGNDPVGETQYF. The CDR3 DNA reads TGCGCCAGCGGCAACGATCCAGTCGGGGAGACCCAGTACTTC. V gene TRBV5-1 combines with J gene TRBJ2-5; unclear D gene. Germline V gives CDR1 SGHRS, CDR2 YFSETQ. Trimming removed 7 bases at V and 5 bases at J, with 18 bases between. The CDR3 has 14 amino acids.

The rearrangement links TRBV11-2 to TRBJ2-1, with D tentatively TRBD2 (5 bases). This CDR3 comprises 15 residues. Trimming shortened V by 3 bases and J by 4 bases, and 13 bases separated the two germline ends. Germline V gene lookup returns CDR1 SGHAT and CDR2 FQNNGV. The CDR3 loop is CASSFAPGFYNEQFF. For the CDR3, the DNA is TGTGCCAGCAGCTTTGCCCCGGGATTTTACAATGAGCAGTTCTTC.

This clonotype was counted at least ten times. This rearrangement joins TRBV12-5 to TRBJ2-1, with D unclear. Per the germline V gene, CDR1 is LGHNT and CDR2 is FRNRAP. The CDR3 length is 16 residues. V lost 2 bases and J 0 bases, leaving 11 bases between the germline ends. This CDR3 reads CASGLSHASSYNEQFF. CDR3 nucleotide sequence: TGTGCTAGTGGTTTGAGCCACGCTAGCTCCTACAATGAGCAGTTCTTC.

This clonotype was seen only a few times. The chain carries TRBV11-3 and TRBJ2-2, with D perhaps matching TRBD2 (6 bases). This CDR3 is built from 14 residues. V was cut by 3 bases and J by 2 bases, with 7 bases left in between. The germline gives CDR1 SGHNT, CDR2 YENEEA. The CDR3 nucleotides read TGTGCCAGCAGCTTGACTAGTAACACCGGGGAGCTGTTTTTT. Translating it yields CASSLTSNTGELFF.

This chain's CDR3 is CASSQDRGGGSYNEQFF. In DNA, the CDR3 is TGCGCCAGCAGCCAAGATCGTGGGGGGGGCTCCTACAATGAGCAGTTCTTC. The V call is TRBV4-3, the J call TRBJ2-1; 7 positions match TRBD2. With 0 bases clipped from V and 0 bases from J, the junction kept 5 bases outside the gene matches. This CDR3 spans 17 amino acids. Per the germline V gene, CDR1 is LGHNA and CDR2 is YSLEER.

This clonotype was seen at least ten times. V is TRBV7-8 and J is TRBJ2-3; tentative D call: TRBD2 (6 bases). The CDR3 loop spans 17 amino acids. V was trimmed by 1 base and J by 3 bases, leaving 17 bases between them. Germline-derived CDR1 and CDR2 are SGHVS and FQNEAQ. Here the CDR3 DNA reads TGTGCCAGCAGCTTAGGCTCCGGGACTGAGCTTACAGATACGCAGTATTTT. This codes for CASSLGSGTELTDTQYF. The whole variable domain, remainder taken from reference TRBV7-8 and TRBJ2-3, is GAGVSQSPRYKVAKRGQDVALRCDPISGHVSLFWYQQALGQGPEFLTYFQNEAQLDKSGLPSDRFFAERPEGSVSTLKIQRTQQEDSAVYLCASSLGSGTELTDTQYFGPGTRLTVL.

This clonotype was seen repeatedly, ten times or more. The CDR3 here is CASSFVGELNTEAFF. DNA of the CDR3: TGCGCCAGCAGCTTTGTGGGGGAGTTGAACACTGAAGCTTTCTTT. The rearrangement links TRBV5-1 to TRBJ1-1; perhaps TRBD1 as D (5 bases). With 2 bases removed from V and 0 bases from J, the gap between germline ends came to 11 bases. CDR3 length: 15 residues. The germline V gene has CDR1 SGHRS and CDR2 YFSETQ.

This clonotype was picked up many times. The chain combines TRBV4-2 with TRBJ2-3; TRBD2 agrees at 7 bases. The ends lost 3 bases at V and 5 bases at J; junction bases unmatched: 11. The CDR3 is made up of 16 amino acids. The germline CDR1 and CDR2 sequences are LGHNA and YNFKEQ. This CDR3 is CASSQEAGMYLDTQYF. The CDR3 region has the DNA TGTGCCAGCAGCCAGGAAGCGGGGATGTATTTAGATACGCAGTATTTT.

This clonotype was counted at least ten times. V usage is TRBV2 and J usage is TRBJ1-6; D is possibly TRBD1 (5 bases). From germline, CDR1 is SNHLY and CDR2 FYNNEI. The CDR3 spans 15 residues. Trimming removed 1 base at V and 9 bases at J, with 13 bases between. The CDR3 reads CASSEEVGAGSPLHF. In nucleotides, the CDR3 is TGTGCCAGCAGTGAAGAGGTTGGGGCTGGTTCACCCCTCCACTTT.

This clonotype showed up many times. The gene calls are TRBV5-1 and TRBJ1-1, with D perhaps matching TRBD1 (5 bases). Germline values: CDR1 SGHRS, CDR2 YFSETQ. This CDR3 is built from 15 residues. Trimming took 4 bases from V and 2 from J, leaving 15 bases between them. The CDR3 spells CASSLYGTANTEAFF. CDR3 in DNA: TGCGCCAGCAGCCTTTACGGGACGGCCAACACTGAAGCTTTCTTT.

This clonotype was seen more than once but under ten times. V usage is TRBV25-1 and J usage is TRBJ2-2; D unclear. In germline, CDR1 is MGHDK, CDR2 SYGVNS. The ends were cut back, 3 bases at V and 6 bases at J, with 14 bases in the middle. The CDR3 is 15 residues long. This CDR3 is CASSDQPHQPGELFF. The CDR3 nucleotides read TGTGCCAGCAGTGACCAACCCCATCAACCCGGGGAGCTGTTTTTT. Complete variable domain (other parts from reference TRBV25-1 and TRBJ2-2): EADIYQTPRYLVIGTGKKITLECSQTMGHDKMYWYQQDPGMELHLIHYSYGVNSTEKGDLSSESTVSRIRTEHFPLTLESARPSHTSQYLCASSDQPHQPGELFFGEGSRLTVL.

This clonotype was detected only a few times. V and J are TRBV10-3 and TRBJ1-2; D is undetermined. Per germline, CDR1 ENHRY and CDR2 SYGVKD. V dropped 10 bases and J dropped 4 bases, with 13 bases sitting between them. CDR3 length equals 12 residues. CDR3 sequence: CATVPLAYGYTF. The CDR3 DNA is TGTGCCACAGTCCCACTGGCCTATGGCTACACCTTC.

In this sample, this clonotype turned up many times. The chain is built from TRBV5-1 and TRBJ2-7; D uncertain. Trimming removed 4 bases at V and 3 bases at J, with 8 bases between. Germline CDR1 SGHRS, CDR2 YFSETQ. This CDR3 has 12 residues. CDR3 sequence: CASSASLYEQYF. As DNA, the CDR3 is TGCGCCAGCAGCGCGTCCCTCTACGAGCAGTACTTC.

This clonotype showed up many times. The genes are TRBV2 and TRBJ2-2; 7 nucleotides match TRBD2. J was trimmed by 2 bases and V by 0 bases; bases with no gene match: 0. CDR3 length equals 15 residues. Germline CDR1 SNHLY, CDR2 FYNNEI. CDR3 sequence (DNA): TGTGCCAGCAGTGAAGCGGGACTAAACACCGGGGAGCTGTTTTTT. Amino acids: CASSEAGLNTGELFF.

The V gene is TRBV11-2, the J gene TRBJ1-1; D remains unclear. The V gene's germline CDR1 is SGHAT and CDR2 FQNNGV. The V end lost 0 bases, the J end lost 11 bases, and 13 bases lay between the germline ends. This CDR3 contains 13 residues. The DNA for the CDR3 is TGTGCCAGCAGCTTAGACCGGGGAGGGAGGGCTTTCTTT. Residues: CASSLDRGGRAFF. Full variable domain (remainder filled in from reference TRBV11-2 and TRBJ1-1): EAGVAQSPRYKIIEKRQSVAFWCNPISGHATLYWYQQILGQGPKLLIQFQNNGVVDDSQLPKDRFSAERLKGVDSTLKIQPAKLEDSAVYLCASSLDRGGRAFFGQGTRLTVV.

This clonotype was recorded many times. The chain joins TRBV5-1 to TRBJ1-2; 11 positions agree with TRBD1. The CDR3 is 17 amino acids. Germline V lookup: CDR1 SGHRS, CDR2 YFSETQ. The V gene end was trimmed by 4 bases and the J gene end by 4 bases; junction bases not matched to a gene: 12. Written as DNA, the CDR3 is TGCGCCAGCAGCCCCGGGACAGGGGGTATCCAACCCTATGGCTACACCTTC. Amino acid sequence: CASSPGTGGIQPYGYTF.

This clonotype came up many times. The chain joins TRBV4-1 to TRBJ2-3; D is uncertain. This CDR3 contains 15 residues. The germline V gene encodes CDR1 MGHRA and CDR2 YSYEKL. V was clipped by 7 bases and J by 2 bases, with 16 bases between them. The CDR3 loop reads CASTATGLYTDTQYF. CDR3 DNA: TGCGCCAGCACCGCTACCGGGCTTTACACAGATACGCAGTATTTT.

This clonotype was picked up a small number of times. The genes are TRBV11-2 and TRBJ1-1; D is ambiguous. The germline CDR1 and CDR2 sequences are SGHAT and FQNNGV. V was trimmed by 4 bases and J by 0 bases, leaving 9 bases between them. The CDR3 loop spans 14 amino acids. This chain's CDR3 is CASSSGRMNTEAFF. The CDR3 nucleotides are TGTGCCAGCAGCTCCGGCAGAATGAACACTGAAGCTTTCTTT.

Concerning this clonotype: Just one base apart from a much larger clone, this may be a read error. This chain's CDR3 is CSSSLQGNEAFF. CDR3 bases: TGTTCCAGCAGTTTACAGGGTAATGAAGCTTTCTTT. The rearrangement joins TRBV12-3 or TRBV12-4 to TRBJ1-1; D is possibly TRBD1 (6 bases). The CDR3 sequence is 12 residues long.

This clonotype has more than one count but fewer than ten. The chain is built from TRBV7-2 and TRBJ2-1; the D gene is possibly TRBD1 (5 bases). There are 15 residues in the CDR3. Trimming removed 4 bases at V and 6 bases at J, with 16 bases between. Germline V CDR1 and CDR2: SGHTA, FQGNSA. Here the CDR3 reads CASSSTRAGINEQFF. For the CDR3, the DNA is TGTGCCAGCAGCTCTACTCGGGCAGGGATCAATGAGCAGTTCTTC.

This clonotype was recorded at least ten times. The V call is TRBV20-1, the J call TRBJ1-1, with D possibly being TRBD1 (5 bases). CDR3 length equals 14 residues. Trimming pared 6 bases from V and 0 bases from J, leaving 14 bases between. Germline CDR1 is DFQATT and CDR2 is SNEGSKA (reference sequence). CDR3 sequence reads: CSATNGGLNTEAFF. CDR3 nucleotide sequence: TGCAGTGCCACTAACGGGGGGTTGAACACTGAAGCTTTCTTT.

In its sample, this clonotype was seen a few times. The rearrangement uses TRBV15 and TRBJ1-1, with D possibly TRBD1 on 5 matching bases. The V and J ends lost 1 base and 6 bases respectively, with 12 bases between them. The CDR3 sequence is 14 residues long. Germline CDR1 reads LNHNV; CDR2 reads YYDKDF (reference sequence). CDR3 amino acids: CATSRGAGRAEAFF. The CDR3 region has the DNA TGTGCCACCAGCAGAGGGGCAGGGCGGGCTGAAGCTTTCTTT. The full variable domain, with the rest looked up from reference TRBV15 and TRBJ1-1, is DAMVIQNPRYQVTQFGKPVTLSCSQTLNHNVMYWYQQKSSQAPKLLFHYYDKDFNNEADTPDNFQSRRPNTSFCFLDIRSPGLGDTAMYLCATSRGAGRAEAFFGQGTRLTVV.

This clonotype has ten or more counts. The chain is built from TRBV5-1 and TRBJ2-1; D ambiguous. The germline V gene encodes CDR1 SGHRS and CDR2 YFSETQ. Between the trimmed V and J ends, which lost 4 bases and 4 bases, there was a span of 9 bases. This CDR3 spans 13 amino acids. DNA of the CDR3: TGCGCCAGCAGCGAGGACGGATACAATGAGCAGTTCTTC. Encoded protein: CASSEDGYNEQFF. Combining the CDR3 with reference TRBV5-1 and TRBJ2-1 gives the whole variable domain KAGVTQTPRYLIKTRGQQVTLSCSPISGHRSVSWYQQTPGQGLQFLFEYFSETQRNKGNFPGRFSGRQFSNSRSEMNVSTLELGDSALYLCASSEDGYNEQFFGPGTRLTVL.

This clonotype was seen at least ten times. This rearrangement joins TRBV3-1 to TRBJ2-7, with 7 nucleotides matching TRBD1. This CDR3 comprises 12 residues. CDR1 LGHDT and CDR2 YNNKEL come from the germline V gene (reference sequence). V shed 7 bases, J shed 3 bases, and the junction held 3 bases outside the gene matches. CDR3 protein: CASNRQGYEQYF. The CDR3 region has the DNA TGTGCCAGCAATCGACAGGGCTACGAGCAGTACTTC.

This clonotype was detected many times. The chain employs TRBV5-6 and TRBJ2-7; D possibly corresponds to TRBD2 (5 bases). Trimming pared 1 base from V and 7 bases from J, leaving 12 bases between. Germline values: CDR1 SGHDT, CDR2 YYEEEE. The CDR3 length is 13 residues. CDR3 DNA sequence: TGTGCCAGCAGCTTGATGCGGGTGCGGGAGCAGTACGTC. Residues: CASSLMRVREQYV.

This clonotype has at least ten counts. This chain uses TRBV5-1 with TRBJ2-3; possibly TRBD1 for D (5 bases). Trimming pared 4 bases from V and 0 bases from J, leaving 12 bases between. The CDR3 runs to 15 residues. Germline loops: CDR1 SGHRS, CDR2 YFSETQ. The CDR3 here is CASSDGHHSTDTQYF. CDR3 nucleotides: TGCGCCAGCAGCGACGGACACCACAGCACAGATACGCAGTATTTT.

This clonotype has ten or more counts. This chain joins TRBV20-1 and TRBJ2-3; 7 positions match TRBD1. Germline V gene sequence: CDR1 DFQATT, CDR2 SNEGSKA (reference sequence). J was trimmed by 2 bases and V by 3 bases; bases with no gene match: 5. The CDR3 sequence is 14 residues long. As DNA, the CDR3 is TGCAGTGCTAGTCCGGGACAGTACACAGATACGCAGTATTTT. Translation gives CSASPGQYTDTQYF.

This clonotype was found many times. This chain links TRBV6-2 or TRBV6-3 with TRBJ2-7; 7 bases fit TRBD1. V shed 5 bases and J 0 bases; nucleotides not matched to a gene: 1. Germline V gene data show CDR1 as MNHEY and CDR2 as SVGEGT. This CDR3 comprises 13 residues. The CDR3 reads CASSGDSSYEQYV. In DNA form, the CDR3 reads TGTGCCAGCAGTGGGGACAGCTCCTACGAGCAGTACGTC.

In its sample, this clonotype was seen many times. The chain carries TRBV5-1 and TRBJ2-7, with no clear D. CDR3 length: 12 residues. Looked up from germline, CDR1 is SGHRS and CDR2 is YFSETQ. V lost 0 bases and J 6 bases, leaving 7 bases between the germline ends. The CDR3: CASSLEGFEQYV. The DNA of the CDR3 is TGCGCCAGCAGCTTGGAAGGTTTCGAGCAGTACGTC.